This T cell receptor (beta chain) was observed in a study of T cells in Graves' hyperthyroidism and ophthalmopathy. V lost 10 bases to trimming and J lost 7 bases; unmatched junction nucleotides: 4. The germline CDR1 and CDR2 sequences are SNHLY and FYNNEI. The length of the CDR3 is 14 residues. Concerning this clonotype: Its antigen is undetermined.

RNA transcripts gave rise to amplified TCR beta CDR3 regions. The TCR CDR3 was amplified in a first-round RT-PCR using the HTBI primer set. TCRdb reprocessed the multiplex PCR reads with MiXCR, giving one entry per CDR3 protein. The table shows around 600,000 distinct CDR3 sequences, with 14% occurring only once. Overall study findings and caveats: Most expanded thyroid clonotypes above 0.001 recurred in blood.

The sample consisted of blood. This sequence originates from a woman aged 18-29 years with Graves' ophthalmopathy. The V and J genes are TRBV2 and TRBJ2-1; 16 bases map to TRBD2. CDR3 sequence reads: CATGTSGRGNEQFF. In DNA form, the CDR3 reads TGTGCCACCGGGACTAGCGGGAGGGGGAATGAGCAGTTCTTC.